The 21 T cell receptor beta chains given below trace back to one sample, sequenced in a study of cytomegalovirus exposure and HLA in healthy donors. In the PCR, 60 Vbeta and 13 Jbeta primers were used. TCRdb's copy holds only in-frame clones and misses some; the assay was immunoSEQ multiplex PCR. The sample has 100,000 to 150,000 clones, 6.5% to 9.5% seen once; the top ten hold 5% to 6%. Sample: PBMCs. Receptors were obtained from a man in his forties in good health and CMV-seronegative.

This chain uses TRBV27 with TRBJ2-7, with TRBD2 as a possible D gene (5 bases). The CDR3 loop spans 11 amino acids. Germline V gene data show CDR1 as MNHEY and CDR2 as SMNVEV (reference sequence). The V and J ends lost 5 bases and 4 bases respectively, with 6 bases between them. The CDR3 loop is CASSRGYEQYF. The CDR3 nucleotides are TGTGCCAGCAGTCGGGGATACGAGCAGTACTTC.

This clone was seen at least ten times. This chain connects TRBV5-8 to TRBJ2-7, with D perhaps matching TRBD1 (6 bases). The CDR3 covers 15 residues. V was shortened by 5 bases and J by 2 bases, with 17 bases between the two germline ends. CDR1 is SGHTS, CDR2 YDEGEE, per germline. The CDR3 region has the DNA TGTGCCAGCAGTACAACCGGGACACTGACCTACGAGCAGTACTTC. Its protein is CASSTTGTLTYEQYF.

This clone was picked up a small number of times. J is TRBJ2-6 and V is TRBV19, with D possibly TRBD1 on 6 matching bases. This CDR3 has 17 residues. CDR1 is LNHDA and CDR2 is SQIVND in the germline V gene (reference sequence). Trimming removed 5 bases at V and 2 bases at J, with 16 bases between. The CDR3 loop reads CASSPDRSRAGANVLTF. The CDR3 DNA sequence: TGTGCCAGTAGTCCCGACAGGTCCCGCGCTGGGGCCAACGTCCTGACTTTC.

This clone was seen more than once but under ten times. This sample includes further DNA sequences coding for the same CDR3. The chain employs TRBV6-1 and TRBJ1-1, with D possibly matching TRBD1 (5 bases). Germline V CDR1 and CDR2: MNHNS, SASEGT. The germline V and J ends were trimmed by 5 bases and 4 bases, with 5 bases remaining between them. The CDR3 extends over 11 amino acids. Here the CDR3 DNA reads TGTGCCAGCAGTCAGGGCACTGAAGCTTTCTTT. It specifies CASSQGTEAFF.

This clone was seen a few times. The rearrangement links TRBV6-5 to TRBJ1-5; D is unclear. Trimming left V 7 bases short and J 0 bases short, with 10 bases between. This CDR3 contains 14 residues. Germline V gene lookup returns CDR1 MNHEY and CDR2 SVGAGI. The chain's CDR3 is CASKRSVSNQPQHF. Written as DNA, the CDR3 is TGTGCCAGCAAGAGGTCAGTTAGCAATCAGCCCCAGCATTTT.

This clone was detected a few times. The chain joins TRBV5-6 to TRBJ1-1; D might be TRBD1 (5 bases). The CDR3 has 14 amino acids. The germline V gene encodes CDR1 SGHDT and CDR2 YYEEEE. Trimming stripped 0 bases from V and 4 bases from J, with 10 bases between. CDR3 region: CASSLAGGSTEAFF. The DNA of the CDR3 is TGTGCCAGCAGCTTGGCCGGGGGGAGCACTGAAGCTTTCTTT.

This clone was observed a few times. This chain joins TRBV6-5 and TRBJ1-2; D gene uncertain. The germline gives CDR1 MNHEY, CDR2 SVGAGI. Trimming took 4 bases from V and 3 from J, leaving 3 bases between them. CDR3 length equals 11 residues. The CDR3 coding sequence is TGTGCCAGCAGTTCTTACTATGGCTACACCTTC. Translation gives CASSSYYGYTF.

This clone has just a few counts. V usage is TRBV5-6 and J usage is TRBJ2-3, with D maybe TRBD2 (6 bases). The CDR3 covers 16 residues. Germline-derived CDR1 and CDR2 are SGHDT and YYEEEE. The ends were cut back, 5 bases at V and 2 bases at J, with 18 bases in the middle. The CDR3 protein is CASRGGGPPLTDTQYF. The CDR3, as DNA: TGTGCCAGCAGGGGGGGAGGACCTCCCCTCACAGATACGCAGTATTTT.

This sequence joins TRBV18 and TRBJ2-3; TRBD1 is a possible D gene (5 bases). This CDR3 has 13 amino acids. V shed 4 bases and J shed 3 bases, with 8 bases lying between them. The germline V gene encodes CDR1 KGHSH and CDR2 LQKENI. The CDR3 sequence is CASSRRVTDTQYF. The CDR3 bases are TGTGCCAGCTCACGCAGGGTTACAGATACGCAGTATTTT.

This clone was picked up a small number of times. The J gene is TRBJ2-7, the V gene TRBV4-3, with 9 bases fitting TRBD1. In germline, CDR1 is LGHNA, CDR2 YSLEER. This CDR3 is built from 16 residues. V gave up 1 base and J gave up 5 bases; unmatched junction bases: 9. The CDR3 reads CASSQAETGGLNEQYF. DNA for the CDR3: TGCGCCAGCAGCCAAGCGGAGACAGGGGGGCTCAACGAGCAGTACTTC.

This chain joins TRBV5-4 and TRBJ2-4, with a possible D match to TRBD2 (5 bases). The length of the CDR3 is 17 residues. Germline CDR1 is SGHNT and CDR2 is YYREEE (reference sequence). The V end lost 0 bases, the J end lost 1 base, and 14 bases lay between the germline ends. Written as DNA, the CDR3 is TGTGCCAGCAGCTTGGGTCTAGCCAAAGTCGCCAAAAACATTCAGTACTTC. This sequence encodes CASSLGLAKVAKNIQYF.

This clone was seen more than once but under ten times. The chain recombines TRBV6-1 with TRBJ1-1, with 7 bases identical to TRBD1. Germline assignment: CDR1 MNHNS and CDR2 SASEGT. The CDR3 sequence is 16 residues long. After removal of 2 bases from V and 4 bases from J, the junction contained 10 bases not matched to a gene. The CDR3: CASSEPRTGLSTEAFF. Written as DNA, the CDR3 is TGTGCCAGCAGTGAACCTCGGACAGGTCTGAGCACTGAAGCTTTCTTT.

V and J are TRBV5-1 and TRBJ2-5; TRBD1 might be the D (5 bases). V gave up 0 bases and J gave up 4 bases, with 10 bases separating them. From germline, CDR1 is SGHRS and CDR2 YFSETQ. This CDR3 is built from 14 residues. The DNA for the CDR3 is TGCGCCAGCAGCTTGGTAAGGGGTGGAGAGACCCAGTACTTC. Translation: CASSLVRGGETQYF.

This clone was picked up a small number of times. The chain couples TRBV9 to TRBJ2-3, with TRBD2 identical over 9 bases. The V and J ends lost 4 bases and 4 bases, in that order; junction bases with no gene match: 10. CDR1 SGDLS and CDR2 YYNGEE come from the germline V gene. The CDR3 loop spans 16 amino acids. The CDR3 region is CASSPQRGAVPDTQYF. The CDR3 nucleotides read TGTGCCAGCAGCCCCCAGCGGGGGGCTGTGCCAGATACGCAGTATTTT.

This clone was counted only a few times. The chain recombines TRBV10-3 with TRBJ1-2, with TRBD1 as a possible D gene (5 bases). Germline V gene sequence: CDR1 ENHRY, CDR2 SYGVKD. V dropped 0 bases and J dropped 0 bases, with 8 bases sitting between them. The CDR3 extends over 15 amino acids. The DNA of the CDR3 is TGTGCCATCAGTGAGTCTGACAGTCCTAACTATGGCTACACCTTC. Its protein product is CAISESDSPNYGYTF.

The chain is built from TRBV5-1 and TRBJ1-2; TRBD1 matches at 7 bases. The CDR3 has 14 amino acids. Germline V gene data show CDR1 as SGHRS and CDR2 as YFSETQ. After removal of 0 bases from V and 7 bases from J, the junction contained 6 bases not matched to a gene. CDR3 coding DNA: TGCGCCAGCAGCTTGGTCCAAGGACAGGTTGGCTACACCTTC. Encoded protein: CASSLVQGQVGYTF.

The V gene is TRBV4-1, the J gene TRBJ1-1, with a weak D call TRBD1 (6 bases). The CDR3 runs 15 residues. Per the germline V gene, CDR1 is MGHRA and CDR2 is YSYEKL. Trimming stripped 3 bases from V and 6 bases from J, with 17 bases between. This CDR3 is CASSHDFYRDPEAFF. The DNA of the CDR3 is TGCGCCAGCAGCCACGACTTCTACAGGGATCCTGAAGCTTTCTTT.

The chain is built from TRBV15 and TRBJ1-4, with a possible D match to TRBD1 (6 bases). Per germline, CDR1 LNHNV and CDR2 YYDKDF (reference sequence). This CDR3 comprises 16 residues. Trimming removed 1 base from V and 0 bases from J, with 9 bases in between. This chain's CDR3 is CATSRVGGATNEKLFF. Here the CDR3 DNA reads TGTGCCACCAGCAGAGTAGGGGGTGCAACTAATGAAAAACTGTTTTTT.

This clone was seen a few times. The chain uses TRBV7-9 and TRBJ2-7, with TRBD1 as a possible D gene (6 bases). CDR1 and CDR2 (germline): SEHNR, FQNEAQ (reference sequence). This CDR3 contains 14 residues. V lost 2 bases and J 4 bases, leaving 12 bases between the germline ends. CDR3 sequence (DNA): TGTGCCAGCAGCTTATTCCCAGGGGAATACGAGCAGTACTTC. This translates into CASSLFPGEYEQYF.

This clone has more than one count but fewer than ten. This sequence joins TRBV27 and TRBJ2-3; D ambiguous. The CDR3 extends over 13 amino acids. V was trimmed by 0 bases and J by 4 bases, leaving 5 bases between them. Per the germline V gene, CDR1 is MNHEY and CDR2 is SMNVEV (reference sequence). CDR3 protein: CASSLSVPDTQYF. Here the CDR3 DNA reads TGTGCCAGCAGTTTATCCGTTCCAGATACGCAGTATTTT.

A note on this clone: This CDR3 is missing its conserved last phenylalanine or tryptophan, likely due to a read error. The sample has other DNA sequences that encode this CDR3 too. The V call is TRBV6-5, the J call TRBJ1-1, with TRBD1 matching 9 bases. CDR1 is MNHEY and CDR2 is SVGAGI in the germline V gene. The CDR3 has 16 residues. The trim removed 2 bases at V and 2 bases at J, leaving 6 bases unmatched. For the CDR3, the DNA is TGTGCCAGCAGTTACCTAGGGACAGGGATTAACACTGAAGCTTTCGTT. Translated, it gives CASSYLGTGINTEAFV.